This T cell receptor beta chain was identified during a study of human T cells and chemical hapten exposure. Overall study: Patients additionally received therapeutic doses of diphenylcyclopropenone on the scalp once a week, and this continued throughout the roughly 26-week study. Upper back patch tests used 0.01% DPC, scored after 6 days.

In TCRdb, the RACE reads were re-called with MiXCR into one record per CDR3 protein. The sample includes approximately 320,000 distinct CDR3 sequences, about 5% of them seen just once. Time point: pre-sensitization, week 0. Treatment specified: therapeutic diphenylcyclopropenone sensitization with weekly scalp DPC. Regarding the study as a whole: TCRs exceeding a frequency of 1 in 1000 stayed unchanged under DPC sensitization. Donor immune responses may differ from healthy people's, since all donors had alopecia.

This clonotype was recorded at least ten times. Its antigen is currently unknown. V lost 1 base and J 2 bases, leaving 6 bases between the germline ends. From germline, CDR1 is LGHDT and CDR2 YNNKEL (reference sequence). The CDR3 covers 14 residues. The sequenced sample was whole blood, obtained in connection with sensitization to the hapten diphenylcyclopropenone (DPC). The chain links TRBV3-1 to TRBJ1-3; unclear D gene. The clonotype originates from a woman under 30 with alopecia areata. Some clones in this sample may be carry-over from other donors' samples. This CDR3 reads CASSQGEAGNTIYF. DNA of the CDR3: TGTGCCAGCAGCCAAGGGGAGGCTGGAAACACCATATATTTT.